The 5 T cell receptor beta chains given below trace back to one sample, sequenced in a study of cytomegalovirus exposure and HLA in healthy donors. 13 Jbeta primers and 60 Vbeta primers were used for the PCR. Measured with immunoSEQ multiplex PCR; TCRdb has only the in-frame clones, and not every one. This repertoire shows approximately 220,000 clones, roughly 87% found once; its top ten account for about 6.1%. The specimen sequenced was PBMCs. The receptor set was obtained from a middle-aged man in good health and CMV-seropositive.

The chain recombines TRBV2 with TRBJ1-5; D is unclear. Germline V gives CDR1 SNHLY, CDR2 FYNNEI. The CDR3 has 14 residues. Trimming cost V 4 bases and J 2 bases, with 9 bases left between them. CDR3 sequence: CASSAGTGNQPQHF. The CDR3 coding sequence is TGTGCCAGCAGTGCTGGAACAGGCAATCAGCCCCAGCATTTT.

The chain recombines TRBV6-5 with TRBJ1-5; the D gene is possibly TRBD1 (6 bases). Trimming took off 2 bases at V and 4 bases at J, with 9 bases between the two ends. The CDR3 is 14 residues long. Germline CDR1 and CDR2: MNHEY and SVGAGI. CDR3 nucleotides: TGTGCCAGCAGTTACACCCAGGGGAATCAGCCCCAGCATTTT. Protein: CASSYTQGNQPQHF.

The chain is built from TRBV28 and TRBJ1-5; maybe TRBD1 (5 bases). There are 14 residues in the CDR3. The germline gives CDR1 MDHEN, CDR2 SYDVKM. Trimming shortened V by 7 bases and J by 1 base, and 11 bases separated the two germline ends. The CDR3 nucleotides are TGTGCCAGCAAGACAGTTATAAGCAATCAGCCCCAGCATTTT. This translates into CASKTVISNQPQHF.

As DNA, the CDR3 is TGTGCCAGCAGCTCTCGGACTAGCGGAACGAACACCGGGGAGCTGTTTTTT. Translation: CASSSRTSGTNTGELFF. This chain uses TRBV7-2 with TRBJ2-2; 10 nucleotides match TRBD2. CDR1 SGHTA and CDR2 FQGNSA come from the germline V gene. The junction had 5 bases not matched to a gene; V was cut back by 4 bases and J by 0 bases. This CDR3 contains 17 residues.

As DNA, the CDR3 is TGTGCCGAACGGGCAGGGGGCGGTAATTCACCCCTCCACTTT. Translation: CAERAGGGNSPLHF. The V call is TRBV6-1, the J call TRBJ1-6; 8 nucleotides agree with TRBD1. This CDR3 contains 14 residues. V trimming: 11 bases; J trimming: 6 bases; junction bases outside the gene matches: 9. In germline, CDR1 is MNHNS, CDR2 SASEGT.